The rows below give T cell receptor beta chains drawn from one sample of a study of early stage breast cancer tumors. Repertoires were generated with immunoSEQ multiplex PCR, while TCRdb's copy carries only in-frame clones and drops some. This sample yields tens of thousands of clones, of which about 60% are seen a single time; 7% to 9% belongs to the top ten. What was sequenced was breast tumor tissue. The receptor source for this set is a person aged 45 to 60 with breast cancer. Both conserved end residues are part of each CDR3. D genes are given only for firm matches. Clone size, where shown, is once, few, many, or a class for clones that have expanded.

j_call,v_call,clone_size,d_call,cdr3_aa,cdr3_nt
TRBJ2-2,TRBV5-4,NA,NA,CASSLVWTDQSGELFF,TGTGCCAGCAGCTTGGTGTGGACAGACCAATCCGGGGAGCTGTTTTTT
TRBJ2-5,TRBV27,NA,NA,CASSFLREVQETQYF,TGTGCCAGCAGTTTTCTTCGAGAGGTCCAAGAGACCCAGTACTTC
TRBJ2-5,TRBV29-1,medium-sized,NA,CSVAGLETQYF,TGCAGCGTTGCCGGGTTAGAGACCCAGTACTTC
TRBJ1-5,TRBV19,medium-sized,NA,CASSGPGMGLYNSNQPQHF,TGTGCCAGTAGTGGACCCGGGATGGGGCTCTATAATTCCAATCAGCCCCAGCATTTT
TRBJ1-2,TRBV5-6,few,TRBD1,CASSPTVGDSAVHGYTF,TGTGCCAGCAGCCCCACCGTGGGGGACAGTGCCGTCCATGGCTACACCTTC
TRBJ2-1,TRBV7-7,NA,NA,CASSPRQSSYNEQFF,TGTGCTAGCAGCCCGCGACAGAGCTCCTACAATGAGCAGTTCTTC
TRBJ2-2,TRBV5-4,few,TRBD2,CASSSGLADANTGELFF,TGTGCCAGCAGCTCGGGACTAGCAGACGCGAACACCGGGGAGCTGTTTTTT
TRBJ1-1,TRBV4-2,NA,NA,CASSPFIRGADTEAFF,TGTGCCAGCAGCCCTTTTATACGGGGGGCGGACACTGAAGCTTTCTTT
TRBJ2-1,TRBV6-5,NA,NA,CASSSTGWAYNEQFF,TGTGCCAGCAGTTCAACAGGGTGGGCCTACAATGAGCAGTTCTTC
TRBJ1-1,TRBV11-2,NA,NA,CASSLNGNTEAFF,TGTGCCAGCAGCTTAAATGGGAACACTGAAGCTTTCTTT
TRBJ1-1,TRBV30,NA,NA,CAWTRVSDTEAFF,TGTGCCTGGACGAGGGTTTCGGACACTGAAGCTTTCTTT
TRBJ2-1,TRBV7-7,few,NA,CASSLDGDGTSEQFF,TGTGCTAGCAGCTTAGATGGCGACGGGACTTCGGAGCAGTTCTTC
TRBJ2-1,TRBV5-1,NA,NA,CASSKEGAASYNEQFF,TGCGCCAGCAGCAAGGAGGGGGCGGCATCCTACAATGAGCAGTTCTTC
TRBJ2-7,TRBV5-5,NA,NA,CASSLPQRTYEQYF,TGTGCCAGCAGCCTCCCCCAGCGGACCTACGAGCAGTACTTC
TRBJ1-4,TRBV7-9,NA,TRBD1,CASSEGGRMIEKLFF,TGTGCCAGCAGCGAAGGGGGCCGAATGATTGAAAAACTGTTTTTT
TRBJ2-5,TRBV11-1,NA,TRBD1,CASSSTGVEAETQYF,TGTGCCAGCAGTTCTACAGGGGTGGAGGCGGAGACCCAGTACTTC
TRBJ1-2,TRBV27,NA,TRBD1,CASRETGGSNYGYTF,TGTGCCAGCAGGGAGACAGGGGGATCTAACTATGGCTACACCTTC
TRBJ1-1,TRBV10-3,NA,TRBD1,CAIKGAGSTLGAEAFF,TGTGCCATCAAGGGGGCAGGTTCCACCCTTGGGGCTGAAGCTTTCTTT
TRBJ2-7,TRBV10-3,NA,NA,CAIKGDGYEQYF,TGTGCCATCAAGGGGGATGGCTACGAGCAGTACTTC
TRBJ2-5,TRBV5-1,medium-sized,NA,CASSLAGETQYF,TGCGCCAGCAGCTTAGCGGGAGAGACCCAGTACTTC
TRBJ2-1,TRBV6-1,NA,TRBD2,CASIRTSGNEQFF,TGTGCCAGCATTAGGACTAGCGGAAATGAGCAGTTCTTC
TRBJ1-2,TRBV6-5,once,TRBD1,CASSYSFRGRIGYTF,TGTGCCAGCAGTTACTCCTTCAGGGGGCGGATTGGCTACACCTTC
TRBJ2-3,TRBV11-2,NA,TRBD2,CASSPVGGGGPTQYF,TGTGCCAGCAGCCCAGTCGGCGGGGGGGGGCCTACGCAGTATTTT
TRBJ2-1,TRBV19,NA,NA,CASSIDQGLYNEQFF,TGTGCCAGTAGTATAGATCAGGGACTGTACAATGAGCAGTTCTTC
TRBJ1-1,TRBV5-1,few,NA,CASSFMGTEAFF,TGCGCCAGCAGCTTTATGGGGACTGAAGCTTTCTTT
TRBJ1-5,TRBV6-5,NA,NA,CASSYSGMGNQPQHF,TGTGCCAGCAGTTACTCGGGGATGGGTAATCAGCCCCAGCATTTT
TRBJ1-1,TRBV18,NA,NA,CASSRGGARDTEAFF,TGTGCCAGCTCCCGGGGGGGGGCGCGGGACACTGAAGCTTTCTTT
TRBJ2-7,TRBV5-1,NA,TRBD1,CASSSGQGEHEQYF,TGCGCCAGCAGCTCGGGACAGGGGGAACACGAGCAGTACTTC
TRBJ1-5,TRBV16,medium-sized,NA,CASSLLNSNQPQHF,TGTGCCAGCAGCCTACTCAATAGCAATCAGCCCCAGCATTTT
TRBJ2-3,TRBV4-1,NA,NA,CASSQGQRGTDTQYF,TGCGCCAGCAGCCAAGGACAGCGTGGGACAGATACGCAGTATTTT
TRBJ1-5,TRBV6-6,NA,NA,CASSQRQDSNQPQHF,TGTGCCAGCAGTCAAAGACAGGATAGCAATCAGCCCCAGCATTTT
TRBJ2-1,TRBV5-5,NA,NA,CASSLVGLPYNEQFF,TGTGCCAGCAGCTTGGTAGGCCTCCCCTACAATGAGCAGTTCTTC
TRBJ2-1,TRBV7-2,NA,TRBD2,CASSKTSGRSGEQFF,TGTGCCAGCAGCAAGACTAGCGGGAGATCAGGTGAGCAGTTCTTC
TRBJ2-7,TRBV5-4,once,NA,CASSQAISGSYEQYF,TGTGCCAGCAGCCAAGCAATTAGCGGCTCCTACGAGCAGTACTTC
TRBJ2-6,TRBV19,few,NA,CASSTGANVLTF,TGTGCCAGTAGTACTGGGGCCAACGTCCTGACTTTC
TRBJ2-1,TRBV29-1,once,TRBD2,CSVERWLAGGNEQFF,TGCAGCGTTGAAAGGTGGCTAGCGGGAGGGAATGAGCAGTTCTTC
TRBJ1-4,TRBV7-2,NA,NA,CASSAMTRGEKLFF,TGTGCCAGCAGCGCGATGACAAGGGGTGAAAAACTGTTTTTT
TRBJ2-1,TRBV19,NA,TRBD1,CASSTQGRVSNEQFF,TGTGCCAGTAGTACACAGGGGCGGGTAAGCAATGAGCAGTTCTTC
TRBJ1-3,TRBV7-2,medium-sized,TRBD1,CASSPGTGLSGNTIYF,TGTGCCAGCAGCCCCGGGACAGGACTCTCTGGAAACACCATATATTTT
TRBJ2-7,TRBV11-2,NA,NA,CASSRGERTYEQYF,TGTGCCAGCAGCCGCGGGGAGCGGACCTACGAGCAGTACTTC
TRBJ2-1,TRBV7-3,few,NA,CASSRILGEQFF,TGTGCCAGCAGCCGTATCCTAGGTGAGCAGTTCTTC
TRBJ2-7,TRBV9,few,NA,CASSVKWSSVEQYF,TGTGCCAGCAGCGTAAAATGGAGTTCGGTCGAGCAGTACTTC
TRBJ2-7,TRBV7-2,few,NA,CASSLWGDSEQYF,TGTGCCAGCAGCCTATGGGGTGATAGCGAGCAGTACTTC
TRBJ2-1,TRBV4-3,NA,NA,CASSQLRATVDYVRNEQFF,TGCGCCAGCAGCCAACTTAGAGCGACAGTCGACTACGTCCGCAATGAGCAGTTCTTC
TRBJ1-1,TRBV11-2,NA,NA,CASSLDRGRGGEAFF,TGTGCCAGCAGCTTAGATCGGGGCAGGGGAGGCGAAGCTTTCTTT
TRBJ1-3,TRBV14,few,NA,CASSQRRGFTGNTIYF,TGTGCCAGCAGCCAACGGAGGGGGTTTACTGGAAACACCATATATTTT
TRBJ2-5,TRBV5-8,NA,NA,CASSSGTVRSNF,TGTGCCAGCAGCTCGGGGACGGTCCGGTCCAACTTC
TRBJ2-1,TRBV7-8,NA,TRBD2,CASSLLYSGRSDNEQFF,TGTGCCAGCAGCCTTCTTTATAGCGGGAGGTCCGACAATGAGCAGTTCTTC
TRBJ1-1,TRBV6-5,NA,NA,CASTFIPGRRAEAFF,TGTGCCAGCACCTTTATCCCGGGACGAAGGGCTGAAGCTTTCTTT
TRBJ2-7,TRBV19,NA,NA,CASSAAEAHEQYF,TGTGCCAGTAGTGCGGCCGAGGCGCACGAGCAGTACTTC
TRBJ1-2,TRBV7-9,NA,NA,CASSFGLGNPYGYTF,TGTGCCAGCAGCTTTGGTTTGGGGAACCCCTATGGCTACACCTTC
TRBJ2-1,TRBV19,NA,TRBD2,CASSIGDGTSGRNEQFF,TGTGCCAGTAGTATAGGGGATGGGACTAGCGGGAGGAATGAGCAGTTCTTC
TRBJ1-5,TRBV19,NA,TRBD1,CASSWGQKNQPQHF,TGTGCCAGTAGTTGGGGACAGAAAAATCAGCCCCAGCATTTT
TRBJ1-1,TRBV10-3,medium-sized,NA,CAISEYREGPKAFF,TGTGCCATCAGTGAATACAGGGAGGGTCCTAAAGCTTTCTTT
TRBJ2-1,TRBV27,NA,TRBD2,CASSPRLVTSGREKLNEQFF,TGTGCCAGCAGTCCTCGGTTAGTAACTAGCGGGAGGGAAAAACTCAATGAGCAGTTCTTC
TRBJ1-1,TRBV19,NA,NA,CASSSLVGVGGAEAFF,TGTGCCAGTAGTTCGTTGGTCGGGGTCGGGGGCGCTGAAGCTTTCTTT
TRBJ2-7,TRBV2,few,NA,CASSGRGYEQYF,TGTGCCAGCAGTGGGCGGGGCTACGAGCAGTACTTC